Listed below are T cell receptor beta chains from one sample, sequenced in a study of cytomegalovirus exposure and HLA in healthy donors. Data came from immunoSEQ multiplex PCR; TCRdb stores just in-frame clones and leaves some out. Altogether around 90,000 clones are present, approximately 81% being singletons, with the ten largest covering about 7.2%. The specimen was PBMCs. These receptor sequences come from a man aged 40-50 years in good health and CMV-seropositive. Both conserved end residues are part of each CDR3. A D gene is named only where the DNA matches it firmly. Only some rows state a clone size, as once, few, many or a class for expanded clones.

j_call	cdr3_length	clone_size	v_call	d_call	cdr3_nt	cdr3_aa
TRBJ2-1	21	-	TRBV12-2	-	TGTGCAAGTCGCTTAGCGTTGTGGGGACTAGCGGGGGATGGGTCCTACAATGAGCAGTTCTTC	CASRLALWGLAGDGSYNEQFF
TRBJ2-1	14	-	TRBV7-2	TRBD2	TGTGCCAGCCATCTAGCGGGGTTCTACAATGAGCAGTTCTTC	CASHLAGFYNEQFF
TRBJ1-1	17	medium-sized	TRBV11-3	-	TGTGCCAGCAGCTTGCCACTACAACAGGGTGGTGGCGCTGAAGCTTTCTTT	CASSLPLQQGGGAEAFF
TRBJ2-1	14	-	TRBV29-1	TRBD2	TGCAGCGTTGATTCGGGACTACCTTACAATGAGCAGTTCTTC	CSVDSGLPYNEQFF
TRBJ1-2	13	-	TRBV2	-	TGTGCCAGCTCTCGGGACATTTCCTATGGCTACACCTTC	CASSRDISYGYTF
TRBJ2-3	14	-	TRBV5-8	-	TGTGCCAGCAGCTCTTACAGGGGCACAGATACGCAGTATTTT	CASSSYRGTDTQYF
TRBJ2-7	14	-	TRBV4-3	TRBD2	TGCGCCAGCAGCCAGGTAGCGGGGAACTACGAGCAGTACTTC	CASSQVAGNYEQYF
TRBJ2-7	15	-	TRBV10-3	TRBD2	TGTGCCATCAGTGAGTCGATAGCGGGAGGTTACGAGCAGTACTTC	CAISESIAGGYEQYF
TRBJ2-7	15	once	TRBV7-2	-	TGTGCCAGCAGCTTAGTAACAGGCGAGACCTACGAGCAGTACTTC	CASSLVTGETYEQYF
TRBJ1-2	16	once	TRBV5-4	TRBD1	TGTGCCAGCAGCAAAGCCCGGGACAGGGTAAACTATGGCTACACCTTC	CASSKARDRVNYGYTF
TRBJ2-1	14	-	TRBV5-4	TRBD1	TGTGCCAGCAGCCCCCCCGACAGGGGCAATGAGCAGTTCTTC	CASSPPDRGNEQFF
TRBJ2-7	14	few	TRBV5-1	-	TGCGCCAGCAGCTTAGGAGGAGTTAGGGACGAGCAGTACTTC	CASSLGGVRDEQYF
TRBJ2-7	15	-	TRBV5-1	TRBD2	TGCGCCAGCAGCTTGCAAGCTAGCGGGGCCCACGAGCAGTACTTC	CASSLQASGAHEQYF
TRBJ2-1	15	-	TRBV7-9	-	TGTGCCAGCAGCCGGCAGGGGGGCTCCTACAATGAGCAGTTCTTC	CASSRQGGSYNEQFF
TRBJ1-5	14	medium-sized	TRBV28	TRBD1	TGTGCCAGCAGCCGCGACAGGGGGCAGGAGCCCCAGCATTTT	CASSRDRGQEPQHF
TRBJ2-2	14	once	TRBV6-6	TRBD2	TGTGCCAGCAGTTACGGGAGGGGCCCCGGGGAGCTGTTTTTT	CASSYGRGPGELFF
TRBJ2-2	16	-	TRBV7-9	TRBD1	TGTGCCAGCAGCTTATCCCGGACAGGGTGGACCGGGGAGCTGTTTTTT	CASSLSRTGWTGELFF
TRBJ2-3	14	-	TRBV5-1	TRBD1	TGCGCCAGCAGGGCCGGGACAGGCACAGATACGCAGTATTTT	CASRAGTGTDTQYF
TRBJ1-4	13	-	TRBV28	-	TGTGCCAGCAGTTTAAAGGGGCCTGAAAAACTGTTTTTT	CASSLKGPEKLFF
TRBJ2-2	18	-	TRBV4-1	TRBD1	TGCGCCAGCAGCCAACAACCGATGGGACAGGCGAACACCGGGGAGCTGTTTTTT	CASSQQPMGQANTGELFF
TRBJ2-4	18	-	TRBV15	-	TGTGCCACCAGCAGAGTGGGAGGGGGGGCGGTAGCCAAAAACATTCAGTACTTC	CATSRVGGGAVAKNIQYF
TRBJ2-7	13	-	TRBV6-6	TRBD2	TGTGCCAGTGGGACTAGCGGAACCTACGAGCAGTACTTC	CASGTSGTYEQYF
TRBJ2-7	16	-	TRBV5-1	TRBD1	TGCGCCAGCCGCGTCGGAGGGACAGGGGGGGGGTACGAGCAGTACTTC	CASRVGGTGGGYEQYF
TRBJ1-5	15	few	TRBV5-1	-	TGCGCCAGCAGCTTGGGGGGGGATAGCAATCAGCCCCAGCATTTT	CASSLGGDSNQPQHF
TRBJ1-2	15	-	TRBV19	TRBD1	TGTGCCAGTAGTGCAGGACAGGGGACGGGCTATGGCTACACCTTC	CASSAGQGTGYGYTF
TRBJ2-7	13	-	TRBV10-1	-	TGCGCCAGCAGTGACAGGGCCTCCTACGAGCAGTACTTC	CASSDRASYEQYF
TRBJ2-7	15	-	TRBV19	TRBD2	TGTGCCAGTAGTACGGGACTAGCGAGCACCTACGAGCAGTACTTC	CASSTGLASTYEQYF
TRBJ1-3	17	-	TRBV7-2	TRBD1	TGTGCCAGCAGCTTAGGGGACAGGGTAGGCTCTGGAAACACCATATATTTT	CASSLGDRVGSGNTIYF
TRBJ2-5	15	-	TRBV2	TRBD1	TGTGCCAGCAGTGAGAACAGGGGGCTTCAAGAGACCCAGTACTTC	CASSENRGLQETQYF
TRBJ1-6	13	-	TRBV7-8	-	TGTGCCAGCAGCCTGACAGCCAATTCACCCCTCCACTTT	CASSLTANSPLHF
TRBJ1-2	16	-	TRBV7-3	-	TGTGCCAGCAGCTTAACGTTTGCGGGGGACACCCGCCTCTACACCTTC	CASSLTFAGDTRLYTF
TRBJ2-7	15	-	TRBV9	-	TGTGCCAGCAGCGCAGCGCCGGCGAATTCCTACGAGCAGTACTTC	CASSAAPANSYEQYF
TRBJ2-1	15	-	TRBV9	TRBD1	TGTGCCAGCAGCACGGGACAGGCCTCCTACAATGAGCAGTTCTTC	CASSTGQASYNEQFF
TRBJ1-2	13	-	TRBV15	TRBD1	TGTGCCACCAGCAGTATTCAGGGGGCTGGCTACACCTTC	CATSSIQGAGYTF
TRBJ2-3	16	large	TRBV14	TRBD2	TGTGCCAGCAGCCAACAACTAGCGGGGGGGCCAGATACGCAGTATTTT	CASSQQLAGGPDTQYF
TRBJ2-1	14	-	TRBV2	TRBD2	TGTGCCAGTGGGACTAGCGGAATGGTTGGTGAGCAGTTCTTC	CASGTSGMVGEQFF
TRBJ2-7	15	-	TRBV19	-	TGTGCCAGTAGTATGGGGGGTTCCAGTTCCTACGAGCAGTACTTC	CASSMGGSSSYEQYF
TRBJ1-1	15	-	TRBV27	-	TGTGCCAGCAGTGACACCACAGGGCCGAACACTGAAGCTTTCTTT	CASSDTTGPNTEAFF
TRBJ2-1	15	-	TRBV21-1	-	TGTGCCAGCAGCAACACAGGTTCTCGAGACAATGAGCAGTTCTTC	CASSNTGSRDNEQFF
TRBJ1-2	13	-	TRBV2	-	TGTGCCAGCAGTAATTTGGGAGGGGACGGCTACACCTTC	CASSNLGGDGYTF
TRBJ1-2	14	-	TRBV7-9	-	TGTGCCAGCAGCCCCCGTGGGGTGGAGGTTGGCTACACCTTC	CASSPRGVEVGYTF
TRBJ1-6	15	-	TRBV19	-	TGTGCCAGTAGCCCTAGGGCGGGGTTGGATTCACCCCTCCACTTT	CASSPRAGLDSPLHF
TRBJ2-1	12	-	TRBV5-4	-	TGTGCCAGCAGCTTGGCGGAGGGGACCCAGGTCTTC	CASSLAEGTQVF
TRBJ2-5	16	-	TRBV19	TRBD2	TGTGCCAGTAGACAGCGGACTAGCGGGGGTCAAGAGACCCAGTACTTC	CASRQRTSGGQETQYF
TRBJ1-3	15	few	TRBV6-1	-	TGTGCCAGCAGTACAACACAGGGTTATGGAAACACCATATATTTT	CASSTTQGYGNTIYF
TRBJ2-7	14	few	TRBV11-2	-	TGTGCCAGCAGCTTAACGGAGGAGGGCTACGAGCAGTACTTC	CASSLTEEGYEQYF
TRBJ2-7	13	few	TRBV7-9	-	TGTGCCAGCAGCTTATCAGGATCCTACGAGCAGTACTTC	CASSLSGSYEQYF
TRBJ1-6	16	-	TRBV4-1	TRBD1	TGCGCCAGCAGCCCGCACCAGGGACAGTATAATTCACCCCTCCACTTT	CASSPHQGQYNSPLHF
TRBJ1-3	14	medium-sized	TRBV5-4	-	TGTGCCAGCAGTACCCAGGGGTCTGGAAACACCATATATTTT	CASSTQGSGNTIYF
TRBJ1-5	15	-	TRBV6-5	TRBD1	TGTGCCAGCAGTTACTCCCAGGGGGGCAATCAGCCCCAGCATTTT	CASSYSQGGNQPQHF
TRBJ1-3	16	-	TRBV2	TRBD1	TGTGCCAGCAGTGGGGGACAGGTTATCTCTGGAAACACCATATATTTT	CASSGGQVISGNTIYF
TRBJ1-2	16	-	TRBV19	TRBD1	TGTGCCAGTAGTTCCCCGGGACAGGGTGGGTCCTATGGCTACACCTTC	CASSSPGQGGSYGYTF
TRBJ2-1	17	-	TRBV7-9	TRBD2	TGTGCCAGCAGCTTAGCTGTGGGAGCGGGAGGGTACAATGAGCAGTTCTTC	CASSLAVGAGGYNEQFF
TRBJ2-2	14	-	TRBV2	TRBD1	TGTGCCAGCAAGGACAGGGGGAACACCGGGGAGCTGTTTTTT	CASKDRGNTGELFF
TRBJ1-2	15	-	TRBV6-5	-	TGTGCCAGCAGTTACGAGACTCGGGGGGCGGGTGGCTACACCTTC	CASSYETRGAGGYTF